The clone carrying this T cell receptor beta chain appeared once. cDNA came from about 0.5 to 1 ug RNA primed by random hexamers. TCRdb re-derived calls from the immunoSEQ multiplex PCR reads in MiXCR, one entry per CDR3 protein. The sample yields under 150,000 distinct CDR3 sequences, 90% to 95% seen once. Germline V CDR1 and CDR2: LGHNA, YSLEER. The CDR3 has 14 residues. Trimming removed 1 base at V and 0 bases at J, with 5 bases between. The sample belongs to a study of CD8 T cells in Susac syndrome. The chain couples TRBV4-3 to TRBJ2-3; D call uncertain. This TCR derives from a human donor in good health. Material for sequencing was CD8+ T cells from PBMCs. Written as DNA, the CDR3 is TGCGCCAGCAGCCAAGCCTTTAGCACAGATACGCAGTATTTT. It is translated as CASSQAFSTDTQYF.